This T cell receptor (beta chain) derives from a study of T cell responses to AZD1222 COVID-19 vaccine. Study-level findings and limits: It should be noted that donors were predominantly white British and more often female, and clonal diversity was possibly underestimated. Vaccine-related CD4 TCRs covered spike, predominating at 160-218 and 743-854. Per reports, nearly half of all spike-specific TCRs target regions that are unmutated in variants.

Produced via immunoSEQ multiplex PCR; TCRdb's table is partial and in-frame only. The repertoire holds about 180,000 clones, with around 90% as singletons. This CDR3 comprises 13 residues. Trimming took off 4 bases at V and 2 bases at J, with 9 bases between the two ends. The germline CDR1 and CDR2 sequences are SGHNT and YYREEE (reference sequence). On this clone: Antigen specificity is unknown.

This sequence joins TRBV5-4 and TRBJ1-2, with D unclear. The receptor comes from an adult in good health. Sample: peripheral blood, taken on day 0 of AZD1222 vaccination. The CDR3 loop is CASSKDGNYGYTF. CDR3 coding DNA: TGTGCCAGCAGCAAGGACGGGAACTATGGCTACACCTTC.